Each of the 27 T cell receptor beta chains below was sequenced from the same sample in a study of tumor-infiltrating lymphocytes in primary liver carcinoma. Total RNA (approximately 500 ng) served as template for TCR beta cDNA synthesis primed by a constant-region primer. Construction of TCR beta libraries relied on three successive nested multiplex PCR rounds employing slightly modified ARM-PCR. Each of the first two PCR rounds ran approximately 11 cycles with TRBV1-TRBV30 forward and C-beta reverse primers. TCRdb recomputed calls from the multiplex PCR reads with MiXCR, one row per CDR3 protein. The sample has under 85,000 distinct CDR3 sequences; more than 65% are singletons. Between roughly 17 and 31 mg of unsorted bulk tissue served as the source from which RNA and DNA were co-extracted. Sample: liver tumor tissue from sampling region 1. Documented subset: tumor region T1, superior pole. These receptor sequences come from a man between 40 and 49 years old with primary liver carcinoma and hepatitis B virus infection.

This clonotype was counted only a few times. A read error is possible here, since a much larger clone lies one base away. V and J are TRBV25-1 and TRBJ2-5; D is ambiguous. The germline gives CDR1 MGHDK, CDR2 SYGVNS. CDR3 length equals 13 residues. With 3 bases removed from V and 10 bases from J, the gap between germline ends came to 15 bases. The CDR3 region has the DNA TGTGCCAGCAGTGATTACGGCTTGGGGATCCAGTACTTC. It codes for CASSDYGLGIQYF.

A note on this clonotype: The CDR3 carries no conserved terminal phenylalanine or tryptophan, so it likely arises from a read error. The DNA is left out, because the CDR3 cannot be placed on it with certainty; the CDR3 is given as TCRdb lists it. The rearrangement uses TRBV11-2 and TRBJ2-7. The germline gives CDR1 SGHAT, CDR2 FQNNGV. Termini included, the CDR3 measures 14 amino acids. The CDR3 spells CTSSLGRSSYEQYI.

To note about this clonotype: The junction does not match germline at one end; this may be a read error. V usage is TRBV6-1 and J usage is TRBJ2-7; perhaps TRBD2 as D (5 bases). The germline gives CDR1 MNHNS, CDR2 SASEGT. The length of the CDR3 is 15 residues. The CDR3 nucleotides read TGTACCAGCAGTGTAATGGCACACCGGGGTCACGAGCAGTACTTC. Translated, it gives CTSSVMAHRGHEQYF.

As concerns this clonotype: This may be a read error: a much more frequent sequence differs by one nucleotide. The chain joins TRBV5-1 to TRBJ1-1; D perhaps matches TRBD1 (6 bases). The CDR3 runs 13 residues. CDR1 SGHRS and CDR2 YFSETQ come from the germline V gene. As DNA, the CDR3 is TGCACCAGCAGAGGGGGACCGGACACTGAAGCTTTCTTT. Encoded protein: CTSRGGPDTEAFF. The whole variable domain, filled in from reference TRBV5-1 and TRBJ1-1, reads KAGVTQTPRYLIKTRGQQVTLSCSPISGHRSVSWYQQTPGQGLQFLFEYFSETQRNKGNFPGRFSGRQFSNSRSEMNVSTLELGDSALYLCTSRGGPDTEAFFGQGTRLTVV.

Judged by abundance, this clonotype is medium-sized. The V and J genes are TRBV4-2 and TRBJ2-1; TRBD1 is a possible D gene (6 bases). Trimming shortened V by 5 bases and J by 8 bases, and 22 bases separated the two germline ends. Germline CDR1 LGHNA, CDR2 YNFKEQ. The CDR3 covers 16 residues. The chain's CDR3 is CASSIGLGGPWDEQFF. The CDR3 DNA follows: TGTGCCAGCAGCATCGGGCTTGGGGGCCCCTGGGATGAGCAGTTCTTC.

For this clonotype: It may be a read error: a sequence one base away is much more abundant. The chain carries TRBV28 and TRBJ2-1; the match to TRBD2 covers 10 bases. The trim removed 8 bases at V and 11 bases at J, leaving 21 bases unmatched. The CDR3 sequence is 17 residues long. Germline CDR1 is MDHEN and CDR2 is SYDVKM. CDR3 region: CASEPSFVAGGGDKQFF. The CDR3 DNA sequence: TGTGCCAGCGAACCCTCGTTTGTAGCGGGAGGAGGCGATAAGCAGTTCTTC. The full variable domain, in which reference TRBV28 and TRBJ2-1 provide the parts outside the CDR3, is DVKVTQSSRYLVKRTGEKVFLECVQDMDHENMFWYRQDPGLGLRLIYFSYDVKMKEKGDIPEGYSVSREKKERFSLILESASTNQTSMYLCASEPSFVAGGGDKQFFGPGTRLTVL.

About this clonotype: A read error may account for a junction end that differs from germline. The rearrangement links TRBV5-5 to TRBJ2-7; 7 bases align to TRBD2. CDR1 and CDR2 (germline): SGHKS, YYEKEE (reference sequence). The CDR3 loop spans 13 amino acids. The CDR3 DNA sequence: TGTGCCAGCAGCTGGGGACTAACGGGGGAGCAGTATTTC. Amino acid sequence: CASSWGLTGEQYF.

CDR3 amino acids: CSVRNIGTGDGYTF. The DNA for the CDR3 is TGCAGCGTTAGGAACATCGGGACAGGTGATGGCTACACCTTC. The chain uses TRBV29-1 and TRBJ1-2, with 8 bases lining up with TRBD1. J gave up 6 bases and V 5 bases, and 11 bases lay outside the gene matches. The length of the CDR3 is 14 residues. In germline, CDR1 is SQVTM, CDR2 ANQGSEA.

About this clonotype itself: A read error is likely, as this CDR3 ends without the conserved phenylalanine or tryptophan. Because the CDR3's place on the DNA is in doubt, the DNA is left out and the CDR3 is given as listed by TCRdb. The rearrangement uses TRBV11-2 and TRBJ2-5; TRBD2 is taken as the D call from the table, unchecked against the DNA. CDR1 SGHAT and CDR2 FQNNGV come from the germline V gene. The CDR3 spans 16 residues, counting both ends. The chain's CDR3 is CASGLGSSGPGETRYL.

A word on this clonotype: Mismatch with germline at one junction end may stem from a read error. This chain uses TRBV6-5 with TRBJ2-2; TRBD2 is a possible D gene (6 bases). The CDR3 is made up of 15 amino acids. The germline V gene encodes CDR1 MNHEY and CDR2 SVGAGI. CDR3 region: CTSSYAEEGTGELFF. CDR3 nucleotides: TGTACCAGCAGTTACGCAGAGGAGGGCACCGGGGAGCTGTTTTTT.

V and J are TRBV18 and TRBJ2-1; D is ambiguous. Trimming cost V 6 bases and J 1 base, with 16 bases left between them. This CDR3 is built from 16 residues. CDR1 and CDR2 (germline): KGHSH, LQKENI. The CDR3: CASSPRQVDSYNEQFF. The CDR3, as DNA: TGTGCCAGCTCCCCCAGACAAGTAGATTCCTACAATGAGCAGTTCTTC.

The chain couples TRBV12-3 or TRBV12-4 to TRBJ2-3; a weak D match, TRBD1 (5 bases). The CDR3 is made up of 14 amino acids. Between the trimmed V and J ends, which lost 1 base and 5 bases, there was a span of 10 bases. CDR3 DNA: TGTGCCAGCAGTTTAGAGGACAACATAGATACGCAGTATTTT. As protein: CASSLEDNIDTQYF.

In the case of this clonotype: Since the CDR3 does not end with the conserved phenylalanine or tryptophan, this likely comes from a read error. The J gene is TRBJ1-2, the V gene TRBV10-3, with TRBD1 matching over 8 bases. The germline CDR1 and CDR2 sequences are ENHRY and SYGVKD. This CDR3 is built from 16 residues. This chain's CDR3 is CAISEGVAGGDYDYTS. Here the CDR3 DNA reads TGTGCCATCAGTGAAGGTGTCGCAGGGGGCGACTATGACTACACCTCC.

Notes on this clonotype: The conserved closing phenylalanine or tryptophan is absent in this CDR3, likely reflecting a read error. The DNA is left out, because the CDR3 cannot be placed on it with certainty; the CDR3 is given as TCRdb lists it. The V call is TRBV4-1, the J call TRBJ2-5; the table's D call, TRBD1, has no DNA check behind it. The V gene's germline CDR1 is MGHRA and CDR2 YSYEKL. From its first to its last residue, the CDR3 has 17 amino acids. The CDR3 loop is CASSQRNGQGDQETQCL.

Concerning this clonotype itself: Germline and junction disagree at one end, which may indicate a read error. The chain is built from TRBV5-1 and TRBJ1-2, with 7 nucleotides matching TRBD1. The CDR3 extends over 14 amino acids. Germline CDR1 and CDR2: SGHRS and YFSETQ. The CDR3 DNA reads TGCGCCGGCAGCTTGTTCGGGACAGCATATGGCTACACCTTC. Protein product: CAGSLFGTAYGYTF.

Comment on this clonotype: Possible read error: a much larger clone is one base away. The chain couples TRBV5-4 to TRBJ2-5; TRBD1 matches at 10 bases. After removal of 3 bases from V and 7 bases from J, the junction contained 6 bases not matched to a gene. The germline CDR1 and CDR2 sequences are SGHNT and YYREEE (reference sequence). The CDR3 runs to 14 residues. CDR3 in amino acids: CASSSRDRGGTQYF. The CDR3 bases are TGTGCCAGCAGCTCCCGGGACAGGGGAGGGACCCAGTACTTC.

This clonotype was seen only a few times. A read error may produce the germline difference seen at one junction end. CDR3 DNA sequence: TGCAGTGTTGAGGGGTCGTTATCAAACGAGCAGTACTTC. Protein product: CSVEGSLSNEQYF. V gene TRBV29-1 combines with J gene TRBJ2-7; D is perhaps TRBD1 or TRBD2 (5 bases each). This CDR3 is 13 amino acids long. Germline values: CDR1 SQVTM, CDR2 ANQGSEA.

In the case of this clonotype: A read error may account for a junction end that differs from germline. The chain has TRBV11-2 and TRBJ2-3; 9 nucleotides line up with TRBD1. Per germline, CDR1 SGHAT and CDR2 FQNNGV. The CDR3 is 17 residues long. DNA for the CDR3: TGTGCCAGCAGCTTAGACCTTGGGACAGGGTCAAACGATACGCAGTATTTC. It is translated as CASSLDLGTGSNDTQYF.

Notes on this clonotype: At one boundary the junction diverges from the germline segment, which might be a read error. The CDR3 region is CTSSPPGLAFHEQYF. In DNA, the CDR3 is TGTACCAGTAGCCCACCGGGACTAGCGTTCCACGAGCAGTACTTC. The V gene is TRBV7-9, the J gene TRBJ2-7; 10 bases match TRBD2. This CDR3 region has 15 residues. The germline V gene encodes CDR1 SEHNR and CDR2 FQNEAQ (reference sequence).

Within the sample, this clonotype is medium-sized. V usage is TRBV11-2 and J usage is TRBJ2-2; 10 bases align to TRBD2. V was clipped by 5 bases and J by 1 base; unmatched bases: 7. The CDR3 is made up of 17 amino acids. Germline CDR1 SGHAT, CDR2 FQNNGV. CDR3 sequence reads: CASSGGLAERNTGELFF. The DNA of the CDR3 is TGTGCCAGCAGCGGAGGACTAGCGGAGCGGAACACCGGGGAGCTGTTTTTT. The full variable domain, in which reference TRBV11-2 and TRBJ2-2 provide the parts outside the CDR3, is EAGVAQSPRYKIIEKRQSVAFWCNPISGHATLYWYQQILGQGPKLLIQFQNNGVVDDSQLPKDRFSAERLKGVDSTLKIQPAKLEDSAVYLCASSGGLAERNTGELFFGEGSRLTVL.

Turning to this clonotype: Sequence at one end of the junction differs from germline and may be a read error. V gene TRBV6-5 combines with J gene TRBJ2-7; 8 bases fit TRBD2. This CDR3 contains 15 residues. Germline assignment: CDR1 MNHEY and CDR2 SVGAGI. The CDR3 is CASSYALAVAYERYF. CDR3 in DNA: TGTGCCAGCAGTTACGCACTAGCGGTGGCCTACGAGCGGTACTTT.

Regarding this clonotype: At one of its ends the junction is not consistent with the germline gene, which may arise from a read error. The genes are TRBV6-5 and TRBJ2-7, with 9 nucleotides matching TRBD1. The CDR3 spans 15 residues. Germline lookup yields CDR1 MNHEY and CDR2 SVGAGI. This chain's CDR3 is CASSYASDGTGKQYF. The CDR3 DNA reads as TGTGCAAGCAGTTACGCCTCAGACGGGACAGGGAAGCAGTACTTC.

There are many counts of this clonotype. This chain joins TRBV29-1 and TRBJ1-1; D gene uncertain. This CDR3 has 13 residues. V gave up 1 base and J gave up 11 bases, with 17 bases separating them. Germline V gene sequence: CDR1 SQVTM, CDR2 ANQGSEA. The CDR3 region is CSVEGFGLNIAFF. CDR3 bases: TGCAGCGTTGAAGGGTTTGGTCTTAACATCGCTTTCTTT.

Of note for this clonotype: One end of the junction varies from germline; a read error may be responsible. The chain has TRBV5-1 and TRBJ2-2; 8 bases map to TRBD2. Per germline, CDR1 SGHRS and CDR2 YFSETQ. This CDR3 spans 16 amino acids. Here the CDR3 DNA reads TGCGCCAGCATCTTGGGATTTGGGACTAGTACCGGGGAGCTGCTTTTT. It yields the protein CASILGFGTSTGELLF. Supplemented by reference TRBV5-1 and TRBJ2-2, the full variable domain reads KAGVTQTPRYLIKTRGQQVTLSCSPISGHRSVSWYQQTPGQGLQFLFEYFSETQRNKGNFPGRFSGRQFSNSRSEMNVSTLELGDSALYLCASILGFGTSTGELLFGEGSRLTVL.

Note on this clonotype: The germline gene is not matched at one end of the junction; a read error may be the cause. V gene TRBV11-2 combines with J gene TRBJ2-1; D remains ambiguous. The length of the CDR3 is 14 residues. Germline V gene data show CDR1 as SGHAT and CDR2 as FQNNGV. The CDR3 loop reads CASSLPLTYDEQFF. The CDR3 DNA reads TGTGCCAGCAGCTTACCTCTAACCTACGATGAGCAATTCTTC.

This chain connects TRBV12-3 or TRBV12-4 to TRBJ2-1; 14 nucleotides match TRBD2. Trimming took 8 bases from V and 13 from J; bases not matched to a gene: 10. There are 14 residues in the CDR3. The CDR3 sequence: CASGMGLAGVDQFF. The CDR3 DNA follows: TGTGCCAGCGGCATGGGACTAGCGGGAGTCGACCAGTTCTTC.

As concerns this clonotype: A much larger clone is a single base away; this may be a read error. The V gene is TRBV28, the J gene TRBJ2-5; 7 positions match TRBD1. Germline V lookup: CDR1 MDHEN, CDR2 SYDVKM. The CDR3 contains 15 residues. This CDR3 is CVSSPHWTGEETQYF. In DNA form, the CDR3 reads TGTGTCAGCAGTCCCCATTGGACAGGTGAAGAGACCCAGTACTTC.